These T cell receptor beta chains were read from a single sample in a study of blood T cell repertoires in COVID-19. Sequencing was performed with immunoSEQ multiplex PCR; in TCRdb, only in-frame clones are kept and a portion is missing. The sample shows approximately 120,000 clones, approximately 82% of them seen only once. What was sequenced was peripheral blood. These receptors all come from a woman aged 60 to 75 with acute or convalescent COVID-19. The CDR3 runs from the conserved cysteine through the conserved F or W. The size field is filled for only some rows; it gives once, few, many or a size class.

j_gene: TRBJ1-2
abundance: once
v_gene: TRBV14
CDR3aa: CASSQDSRGNAFRGYTF

j_gene: TRBJ1-1
abundance: -
v_gene: TRBV18
CDR3aa: CASSPGSAGGLAFF

j_gene: TRBJ1-1
abundance: -
v_gene: TRBV7-9
CDR3aa: CASRAEPRRGTEAFF

j_gene: TRBJ1-1
abundance: -
v_gene: TRBV11-2
CDR3aa: CASSLGTDFRDAFF

j_gene: TRBJ1-4
abundance: -
v_gene: TRBV5-1
CDR3aa: CASSPTGDHEKLFF

j_gene: TRBJ1-6
abundance: once
v_gene: TRBV7-8
CDR3aa: CASSQEGSGRVNLHF

j_gene: TRBJ2-5
abundance: -
v_gene: TRBV24-1
CDR3aa: CATSGGGAETQYF

j_gene: TRBJ2-2
abundance: -
v_gene: TRBV19
CDR3aa: CASKVSGVPGELFF

j_gene: TRBJ2-1
abundance: -
v_gene: TRBV4-2
CDR3aa: CASSQELPRAGAEYNEQFF

j_gene: TRBJ2-7
abundance: -
v_gene: TRBV7-2
CDR3aa: CASSFTGTSGIEQYF

j_gene: TRBJ2-7
abundance: -
v_gene: TRBV12-5
CDR3aa: CASGLGDRREQYF

j_gene: TRBJ2-7
abundance: -
v_gene: TRBV3-1/TRBV3-2
CDR3aa: CASSSSYEQYF

j_gene: TRBJ1-5
abundance: -
v_gene: TRBV10-2
CDR3aa: CASSLGQGNQPQHF

j_gene: TRBJ2-2
abundance: -
v_gene: TRBV27
CDR3aa: CASSRGTGELFF

j_gene: TRBJ2-3
abundance: few
v_gene: TRBV4-1
CDR3aa: CASSPVSGDTQYF

j_gene: TRBJ1-5
abundance: -
v_gene: TRBV6-1
CDR3aa: CASSDRIGQPQHF

j_gene: TRBJ2-1
abundance: -
v_gene: TRBV18
CDR3aa: CASSPWRTPRDEQFF

j_gene: TRBJ1-2
abundance: -
v_gene: TRBV28
CDR3aa: CASGAGTFYGYTF

j_gene: TRBJ1-1
abundance: -
v_gene: TRBV18
CDR3aa: CASSTGTGGNTEAFF

j_gene: TRBJ2-3
abundance: -
v_gene: TRBV19
CDR3aa: CASKFMGGGSHTQYF

j_gene: TRBJ1-1
abundance: -
v_gene: TRBV19
CDR3aa: CASSIGGNVGGTEAFF

j_gene: TRBJ1-2
abundance: few
v_gene: TRBV7-9
CDR3aa: CASSLADYGYTF

j_gene: TRBJ1-5
abundance: -
v_gene: TRBV29-1
CDR3aa: CSVIQGTGQPQHF

j_gene: TRBJ2-3
abundance: -
v_gene: TRBV28
CDR3aa: CASLQAGGPSDTQYF

j_gene: TRBJ1-6
abundance: -
v_gene: TRBV3-1/TRBV3-2
CDR3aa: CASSITGGDSPLHF

j_gene: TRBJ1-1
abundance: -
v_gene: TRBV10-3
CDR3aa: CAITRTGEKNTEAFF

j_gene: TRBJ2-7
abundance: few
v_gene: TRBV7-9
CDR3aa: CASSLGGYLGGEQYF

j_gene: TRBJ2-7
abundance: -
v_gene: TRBV18
CDR3aa: CASSPREREFYEQYF

j_gene: TRBJ1-3
abundance: -
v_gene: TRBV2
CDR3aa: CASSVGRGNTIYF

j_gene: TRBJ2-5
abundance: -
v_gene: TRBV5-5
CDR3aa: CASSLPSERETQYF

j_gene: TRBJ1-2
abundance: -
v_gene: TRBV7-2
CDR3aa: CASSLEVGHYGYTF

j_gene: TRBJ1-1
abundance: -
v_gene: TRBV5-6
CDR3aa: CASSALDRAPGAFF

j_gene: TRBJ1-2
abundance: once
v_gene: TRBV6-6
CDR3aa: CASSSGQGGSYGYTF

j_gene: TRBJ1-4
abundance: -
v_gene: TRBV18
CDR3aa: CASSPLTGDLEKLFF

j_gene: TRBJ2-3
abundance: -
v_gene: TRBV4-3
CDR3aa: CASSQGLASGRYRDTQYF

j_gene: TRBJ1-1
abundance: -
v_gene: TRBV6-5
CDR3aa: CASSYGRTGSDSEAFF

j_gene: TRBJ2-2
abundance: -
v_gene: TRBV6-5
CDR3aa: CASKASGLHELFF

j_gene: TRBJ2-3
abundance: -
v_gene: TRBV4-3
CDR3aa: CASSRTLAGGTDTQYF

j_gene: TRBJ2-1
abundance: -
v_gene: TRBV6-2/TRBV6-3
CDR3aa: CASSSSGLGLHEQFF

j_gene: TRBJ2-3
abundance: -
v_gene: TRBV7-6
CDR3aa: CASSAPGLAGGGADTQYF

j_gene: TRBJ2-3
abundance: -
v_gene: TRBV29-1
CDR3aa: CSVQTSTDTQYF

j_gene: TRBJ1-1
abundance: -
v_gene: TRBV4-1
CDR3aa: CASRGPKGTEAFF

j_gene: TRBJ1-3
abundance: -
v_gene: TRBV10-3
CDR3aa: CAISEGQAKISGNTIYF

j_gene: TRBJ2-6
abundance: -
v_gene: TRBV28
CDR3aa: CASGQVVGANVLTF

j_gene: TRBJ2-3
abundance: -
v_gene: TRBV4-3
CDR3aa: CASSQTSFTDTQYF

j_gene: TRBJ2-6
abundance: -
v_gene: TRBV5-4
CDR3aa: CASSLRTGRSGANVLTF

j_gene: TRBJ2-1
abundance: -
v_gene: TRBV7-3
CDR3aa: CASSQAGGPRNEQFF

j_gene: TRBJ2-7
abundance: -
v_gene: TRBV24-1
CDR3aa: CATSGTGDTTYEQYF

j_gene: TRBJ2-1
abundance: -
v_gene: TRBV9
CDR3aa: CASSATSEQFF

j_gene: TRBJ2-5
abundance: -
v_gene: TRBV10-3
CDR3aa: CAISETPPETQYF

j_gene: TRBJ1-3
abundance: few
v_gene: TRBV9
CDR3aa: CASRPSGGSGNTIYF

j_gene: TRBJ1-2
abundance: -
v_gene: TRBV5-4
CDR3aa: CASSLKVEGSYGYTF